These 14 T cell receptor beta chains came from one sample sequenced in a study of blood T cell repertoires in COVID-19. Method: immunoSEQ multiplex PCR; TCRdb's copy keeps in-frame clones and lacks some. Of roughly 350,000 clones listed, 90% to 95% are singletons. The sample comprised peripheral blood. Receptors originate from a woman between 18 and 29 years old who had recovered from COVID-19.

The V gene is TRBV6-6, the J gene TRBJ2-2; 14 nucleotides match TRBD2. Germline lookup yields CDR1 MNHNY and CDR2 SVGAGI (reference sequence). Unmatched junction bases numbered 6, after V lost 6 bases and J lost 0 bases. The CDR3 has 18 residues. This chain's CDR3 is CASSRLAGGFANTGELFF. The CDR3, as DNA: TGTGCCAGCAGCCGACTAGCGGGAGGGTTCGCGAACACCGGGGAGCTGTTTTTT.

This sequence joins TRBV5-1 and TRBJ1-2; the D is unclear. Looked up from germline, CDR1 is SGHRS and CDR2 is YFSETQ. The CDR3 contains 13 residues. The V end lost 5 bases, the J end lost 1 base, and 9 bases lay between the germline ends. The CDR3 bases are TGCGCCAGCAGTCGGGGAAATAACTATGGCTACACCTTC. Translating it yields CASSRGNNYGYTF. Looking up the rest from reference TRBV5-1 and TRBJ1-2 gives the full variable domain: KAGVTQTPRYLIKTRGQQVTLSCSPISGHRSVSWYQQTPGQGLQFLFEYFSETQRNKGNFPGRFSGRQFSNSRSEMNVSTLELGDSALYLCASSRGNNYGYTFGSGTRLTVV.

This chain links TRBV21-1 with TRBJ2-1; TRBD2 is the table's D call, not checked against the DNA. TRBV21-1 is a pseudogene. This CDR3 contains 14 residues. In DNA form, the CDR3 reads TGTGCCGTCGAGGGGGGGAGCTCCTACAATGAGCAGTTCTTC. Protein: CAVEGGSSYNEQFF.

This chain links TRBV4-1 with TRBJ2-1, with 8 bases identical to TRBD1. Unmatched junction bases numbered 8, after V lost 3 bases and J lost 4 bases. CDR3 length: 16 amino acids. CDR1 is MGHRA and CDR2 is YSYEKL in the germline V gene. The CDR3 DNA reads TGCGCCAGCAGCCATCCCGGGCAGGGGGCTTACAATGAGCAGTTCTTC. Encoded protein: CASSHPGQGAYNEQFF.

The CDR3, as DNA: TGTGCCAGCAGCGCAGCACTAGGGTACGAGCAGTACGTC. Translation: CASSAALGYEQYV. The gene calls are TRBV12-3 or TRBV12-4 and TRBJ2-7, with D perhaps TRBD2 (5 bases). Trimming left V 6 bases short and J 4 bases short, with 13 bases between. The CDR3 totals 13 residues.

V is TRBV7-2 and J is TRBJ2-3; TRBD2 agrees at 8 bases. The ends lost 5 bases at V and 3 bases at J; junction bases unmatched: 7. The CDR3 consists of 15 residues. Germline V gene data show CDR1 as SGHTA and CDR2 as FQGNSA. For the CDR3, the DNA is TGTGCCAGCAGCCATCCGGGGGGGGAAACAGATACGCAGTATTTT. This sequence encodes CASSHPGGETDTQYF.

The chain combines TRBV6-2 or TRBV6-3 with TRBJ2-3, with 7 bases matching TRBD2. The CDR3 runs 14 residues. Germline assignment: CDR1 MNHEY and CDR2 SVGEGT. The J segment lost 7 bases and the V segment lost 6 bases, leaving 10 bases of the junction unmatched. This CDR3 reads CASSHESGTNTQYF. The CDR3 region has the DNA TGTGCCAGCAGCCACGAAAGCGGGACGAATACGCAGTATTTT.

The J gene is TRBJ1-4, the V gene TRBV14, with D possibly TRBD1 on 5 matching bases. The germline CDR1 and CDR2 sequences are SGHDN and FVKESK. There are 15 residues in the CDR3. The V and J ends lost 0 bases and 8 bases respectively, with 13 bases between them. CDR3 region: CASSQDIGGWEKLFF. Here the CDR3 DNA reads TGTGCCAGCAGCCAAGACATCGGGGGTTGGGAAAAACTGTTTTTT.

The chain links TRBV11-2 to TRBJ2-4, with 9 bases aligning to TRBD1. Trimming took 5 bases from V and 8 from J; bases not matched to a gene: 10. The CDR3 is made up of 15 amino acids. Germline-derived CDR1 and CDR2 are SGHAT and FQNNGV. The CDR3 here is CASSNSGTGSYIQYF. The CDR3, as DNA: TGTGCCAGCAGCAATTCCGGGACAGGGTCGTACATTCAGTACTTC.

The chain recombines TRBV10-1 with TRBJ2-5; 13 bases are a match to TRBD2. The CDR3 is made up of 16 amino acids. Trimming removed 3 bases from V and 4 bases from J; junction bases left unmatched: 5. CDR1 and CDR2 from the germline V gene are WNHNN and SYGVQD (reference sequence). CDR3 sequence reads: CASSERLAGGGETQYF. CDR3 nucleotide sequence: TGCGCCAGCAGTGAAAGACTAGCGGGAGGAGGAGAGACCCAGTACTTC.

CDR3 sequence: CASSGTSGKMRAGELFF. CDR3 nucleotides: TGTGCCAGCAGTGGGACTAGCGGAAAGATGAGGGCCGGGGAGCTGTTTTTT. This rearrangement joins TRBV6-2 or TRBV6-3 to TRBJ2-2, with 11 bases that match TRBD2. The junction had 11 bases not matched to a gene; V was cut back by 5 bases and J by 6 bases. From germline, CDR1 is MNHEY and CDR2 SVGEGT. The CDR3 consists of 17 residues.

The chain uses TRBV6-5 and TRBJ1-4; 7 bases are a match to TRBD1. CDR1 is MNHEY and CDR2 is SVGAGI in the germline V gene. V lost 6 bases and J lost 4; bases outside the gene matches: 8. There are 15 residues in the CDR3. CDR3 loop: CASSALDRDNEKLFF. The CDR3 DNA is TGTGCCAGCAGCGCGCTAGACAGGGATAATGAAAAACTGTTTTTT.

The V and J genes are TRBV4-3 and TRBJ1-6; D is possibly TRBD1 (5 bases). This CDR3 comprises 16 residues. The ends were cut back, 4 bases at V and 6 bases at J, with 16 bases in the middle. Looked up from germline, CDR1 is LGHNA and CDR2 is YSLEER. For the CDR3, the DNA is TGCGCCAGCAGCCCTACCCATGGTAGGGGTAATTCACCCCTCCACTTT. Translation gives CASSPTHGRGNSPLHF.

The V and J genes are TRBV6-1 and TRBJ2-7; possibly TRBD1 for D (6 bases). The CDR3 runs 14 residues. Germline CDR1 reads MNHNS; CDR2 reads SASEGT. Trimming left V 0 bases short and J 5 bases short, with 11 bases between. The CDR3 protein is CASSEAGGRDEQYV. The CDR3 DNA reads TGTGCCAGCAGTGAAGCAGGGGGTCGCGACGAGCAGTACGTC.